The 9 T cell receptor beta chains presented below share a single source sample, sequenced in a study of T-cell reconstitution after alpha-beta-depleted transplantation in children. Researchers prepared the TCRbeta library using unique molecular identifiers, the study reports. MiXCR, run by TCRdb on the PCR reads, gives a single entry per CDR3 protein. Among about 310,000 distinct CDR3 sequences listed, about a quarter were seen once. The source material was PBMCs, mostly from graft donor cells, sampled 180 days after TCRalphabeta/CD19-depleted stem cell transplant. These receptors all stem from a male patient aged 5 to 17 who had a stem cell transplant for acute lymphoblastic leukemia, so the T cells may come from the graft donor.

The V and J genes are TRBV7-9 and TRBJ2-1, with 13 bases lining up with TRBD2. Germline CDR1 is SEHNR and CDR2 is FQNEAQ (reference sequence). This CDR3 has 17 residues. V dropped 5 bases and J dropped 2; count of bases not matched to a gene: 6. In nucleotides, the CDR3 is TGTGCCAGCAGCCCACCGGGACTAGCGGGAACCTACAATGAGCAGTTCTTC. This sequence encodes CASSPPGLAGTYNEQFF.

This clonotype has just a few counts. V and J are TRBV9 and TRBJ2-5; TRBD2 matches at 13 bases. The CDR3 totals 16 residues. Germline CDR1 is SGDLS and CDR2 is YYNGEE. Trimming took 4 bases from V and 1 from J; bases not matched to a gene: 4. Written as DNA, the CDR3 is TGTGCCAGCAGCCCTCGACTAGCGGGAGGCCAAGAGACCCAGTACTTC. This translates into CASSPRLAGGQETQYF.

This clonotype has a count of ten or more. The chain couples TRBV30 to TRBJ2-7, with 13 bases that match TRBD2. V trimming: 3 bases; J trimming: 2 bases; junction bases outside the gene matches: 7. This CDR3 is 16 amino acids long. Germline-derived CDR1 and CDR2 are GTSNPN and SVGIG (reference sequence). This chain's CDR3 is CAWSRPLAGGTYEQYF. In DNA, the CDR3 is TGTGCCTGGAGCCGACCACTAGCGGGGGGGACCTACGAGCAGTACTTC.

J is TRBJ2-1 and V is TRBV20-1; TRBD2 might be the D (6 bases). V was pared by 6 bases and J by 2 bases, with 14 bases between. The germline V gene encodes CDR1 DFQATT and CDR2 SNEGSKA (reference sequence). This CDR3 contains 14 residues. The CDR3 nucleotides are TGCAGTGCCACGTGGGAGGCGACCTACAATGAGCAGTTCTTC. Its protein is CSATWEATYNEQFF.

The chain joins TRBV3-1 to TRBJ2-1; D remains ambiguous. CDR3 length: 12 amino acids. CDR1 LGHDT and CDR2 YNNKEL come from the germline V gene (reference sequence). Trimming took 3 bases from V and 16 from J, leaving 16 bases between them. The CDR3 DNA is TGTGCCAGCAGCCAGGGTCCAGCCAATCCTTTCTTC. Encoded protein: CASSQGPANPFF.

The CDR3 nucleotides are TGCGCCAGCAGCTTGGCCAGGACTAGCGGGAGTGGCACAGATACGCAGTATTTT. This sequence encodes CASSLARTSGSGTDTQYF. The chain recombines TRBV5-1 with TRBJ2-3; 13 bases map to TRBD2. The CDR3 sequence is 18 residues long. Per the germline V gene, CDR1 is SGHRS and CDR2 is YFSETQ. J gave up 1 base and V 0 bases, and 5 bases lay outside the gene matches.

V and J are TRBV5-1 and TRBJ1-6; 7 bases fit TRBD1. V gave up 5 bases and J gave up 7 bases; unmatched junction bases: 9. The germline gives CDR1 SGHRS, CDR2 YFSETQ. This CDR3 region has 15 residues. CDR3 nucleotides: TGCGCCAGCAGGAAACCGGGACAGCTCAATTCACCCCTCCACTTT. It is translated as CASRKPGQLNSPLHF.

V usage is TRBV10-1 and J usage is TRBJ1-1, with 11 bases that match TRBD1. The length of the CDR3 is 14 residues. CDR1 and CDR2 (germline): WNHNN, SYGVQD (reference sequence). Trimming at V came to 6 bases and at J to 5 bases, leaving 5 bases not matched to a gene. The CDR3 DNA is TGCGCCAGCAGCGAGGACAGGGGGCGGACTGAAGCTTTCTTT. It is translated as CASSEDRGRTEAFF.

This clonotype was detected only a few times. J is TRBJ2-5 and V is TRBV20-1, with D possibly being TRBD1 (5 bases). With 1 base removed from V and 3 bases from J, the gap between germline ends came to 9 bases. The CDR3 spans 13 residues. The germline CDR1 and CDR2 sequences are DFQATT and SNEGSKA (reference sequence). The CDR3 protein is CSARATVKETQYF. The DNA of the CDR3 is TGCAGTGCTAGAGCGACAGTAAAAGAGACCCAGTACTTC.